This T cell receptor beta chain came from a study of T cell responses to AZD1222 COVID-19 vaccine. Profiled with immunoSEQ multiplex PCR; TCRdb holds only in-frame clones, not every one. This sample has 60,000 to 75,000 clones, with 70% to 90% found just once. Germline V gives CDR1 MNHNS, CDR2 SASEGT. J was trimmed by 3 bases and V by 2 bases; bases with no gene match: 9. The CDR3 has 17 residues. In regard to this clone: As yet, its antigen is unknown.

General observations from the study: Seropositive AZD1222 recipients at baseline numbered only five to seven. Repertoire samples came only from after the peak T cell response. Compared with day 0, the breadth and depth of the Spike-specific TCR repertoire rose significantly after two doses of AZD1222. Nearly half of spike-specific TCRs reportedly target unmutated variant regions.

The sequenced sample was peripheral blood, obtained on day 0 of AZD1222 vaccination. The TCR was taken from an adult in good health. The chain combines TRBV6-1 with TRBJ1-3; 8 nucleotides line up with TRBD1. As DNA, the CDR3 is TGTGCCAGCAGTGAACGGGGTACAGGGGGATATGGAAACACCATATATTTT. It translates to CASSERGTGGYGNTIYF.